These 18 T cell receptor beta chains were all obtained from the same sample, sequenced in a study of blood T cell repertoires in COVID-19. Sequenced by immunoSEQ multiplex PCR; TCRdb stores in-frame clones only, minus some. The sample has 200,000 or so clones; about 87% are singletons. What was sequenced was peripheral blood. Source of these receptors: a man aged 30-40 years with COVID-19, enrolled during active disease.

The chain combines TRBV28 with TRBJ2-2; 11 bases line up with TRBD2. V shed 3 bases and J 3 bases; nucleotides not matched to a gene: 3. Germline CDR1 MDHEN, CDR2 SYDVKM. This CDR3 is 16 amino acids long. DNA for the CDR3: TGTGCCAGCAGTTTTCTAGCGGGAGGTCACACCGGGGAGCTGTTTTTT. Amino acids: CASSFLAGGHTGELFF. The full variable domain, with the rest looked up from reference TRBV28 and TRBJ2-2, is DVKVTQSSRYLVKRTGEKVFLECVQDMDHENMFWYRQDPGLGLRLIYFSYDVKMKEKGDIPEGYSVSREKKERFSLILESASTNQTSMYLCASSFLAGGHTGELFFGEGSRLTVL.

On this clone: Other DNA sequences of this sample code for an identical CDR3. The V call is TRBV6-4, the J call TRBJ2-2; D is uncertain. This CDR3 has 13 residues. V shed 0 bases and J shed 4 bases, with 3 bases lying between them. CDR1 is MRHNA and CDR2 is SNTAGT in the germline V gene. This CDR3 is CASSDSSTGELFF. CDR3 DNA: TGTGCCAGCAGTGACTCTAGCACCGGGGAGCTGTTTTTT.

This chain joins TRBV6-5 and TRBJ1-6; possibly TRBD1 for D (6 bases). This CDR3 is built from 15 residues. Trimming took 2 bases from V and 10 from J, leaving 15 bases between them. Germline V gives CDR1 MNHEY, CDR2 SVGAGI. In DNA form, the CDR3 reads TGTGCCAGCAGTTACGGTGTTGGGGGCGAGTCACCCCTCCACTTT. Protein: CASSYGVGGESPLHF.

Regarding this clone: Additional DNA sequences in this sample encode the identical CDR3. The V and J genes are TRBV7-2 and TRBJ1-2; D is perhaps TRBD1 (6 bases). The CDR3 is 15 amino acids. CDR1 and CDR2 from the germline V gene are SGHTA and FQGNSA. V was pared by 5 bases and J by 5 bases, with 18 bases between. The CDR3 is CASSPSGGLGYGYTF. CDR3 coding DNA: TGTGCCAGCAGCCCATCGGGGGGGCTCGGGTATGGCTACACCTTC.

This chain connects TRBV5-1 to TRBJ1-2, with TRBD1 matching over 7 bases. Germline CDR1 reads SGHRS; CDR2 reads YFSETQ. V trimming: 5 bases; J trimming: 1 base; junction bases outside the gene matches: 11. This CDR3 contains 16 residues. The CDR3 protein is CASRLKTGLNNYGYTF. Here the CDR3 DNA reads TGCGCCAGCAGGTTAAAGACAGGGCTTAATAACTATGGCTACACCTTC.

The V call is TRBV10-3, the J call TRBJ1-4, with 10 positions matching TRBD1. The V gene's germline CDR1 is ENHRY and CDR2 SYGVKD. With V trimmed by 5 bases and J by 8 bases, 11 bases remained unmatched. This CDR3 has 16 residues. The CDR3 region is CAISRPVGQGREKLFF. The CDR3 bases are TGTGCCATCAGTCGCCCGGTGGGACAGGGGCGGGAAAAACTGTTTTTT.

The V gene is TRBV19, the J gene TRBJ1-5; D is unresolved. V shed 1 base and J shed 8 bases, with 15 bases lying between them. This CDR3 is built from 15 residues. Germline lookup yields CDR1 LNHDA and CDR2 SQIVND (reference sequence). CDR3 sequence: CASSIAPGGGEPQHF. In DNA form, the CDR3 reads TGTGCCAGTAGTATAGCCCCGGGTGGAGGTGAGCCCCAGCATTTT.

The chain combines TRBV7-9 with TRBJ1-3, with D perhaps TRBD1 (5 bases). V lost 5 bases to trimming and J lost 0 bases, with 11 bases between them. The CDR3 contains 15 residues. From germline, CDR1 is SEHNR and CDR2 FQNEAQ (reference sequence). The CDR3 coding sequence is TGTGCCAGCAGCCCTCAGGGACTCTCTGGAAACACCATATATTTT. As protein: CASSPQGLSGNTIYF.

Worth noting for this clone: This sample includes further DNA sequences coding for the same CDR3. The chain links TRBV6-5 to TRBJ1-1, with 8 bases that match TRBD1. The germline CDR1 and CDR2 sequences are MNHEY and SVGAGI. The CDR3 loop spans 15 amino acids. V shed 2 bases, J shed 4 bases, and the junction held 6 bases outside the gene matches. The CDR3 loop reads CASSYGAGGITEAFF. CDR3 in DNA: TGTGCCAGCAGTTACGGGGCAGGGGGCATCACTGAAGCTTTCTTT.

The chain couples TRBV28 to TRBJ1-5; TRBD1 matches 7 bases. The CDR3 covers 15 residues. Germline V gene data show CDR1 as MDHEN and CDR2 as SYDVKM. J lost 1 base, V lost 7 bases, and 7 bases had no gene match. The CDR3 region has the DNA TGTGCCAGCACCCCAGGGGGGATGAGCAATCAGCCCCAGCATTTT. Protein product: CASTPGGMSNQPQHF. The entire variable domain, with the rest obtained from reference TRBV28 and TRBJ1-5, is as follows: DVKVTQSSRYLVKRTGEKVFLECVQDMDHENMFWYRQDPGLGLRLIYFSYDVKMKEKGDIPEGYSVSREKKERFSLILESASTNQTSMYLCASTPGGMSNQPQHFGDGTRLSIL.

The CDR3 here is CASSLDRQPNYGYTF. For the CDR3, the DNA is TGTGCCAGCAGCCTGGACAGACAACCTAACTATGGCTACACCTTC. The V call is TRBV7-2, the J call TRBJ1-2; possible D gene TRBD1, 6 bases. CDR3 length: 15 amino acids. Trimming took 5 bases from V and 0 from J, leaving 13 bases between them. Per germline, CDR1 SGHTA and CDR2 FQGNSA.

The V gene is TRBV19, the J gene TRBJ1-6; TRBD1 matches at 10 bases. Unmatched junction bases numbered 12, after V lost 10 bases and J lost 3 bases. Germline V CDR1 and CDR2: LNHDA, SQIVND (reference sequence). The CDR3 loop spans 17 amino acids. CDR3: CATSDRGVDGYNSPLHF. The CDR3 DNA reads as TGTGCCACCTCGGACAGGGGGGTCGACGGCTATAATTCACCCCTCCACTTT.

This chain joins TRBV7-6 and TRBJ1-5, with TRBD1 matching over 8 bases. The germline CDR1 and CDR2 sequences are SGHVS and FNYEAQ. The CDR3 loop spans 18 amino acids. The ends lost 1 base at V and 0 bases at J; junction bases unmatched: 8. CDR3 residues: CASSLEAGGRYSNQPQHF. DNA for the CDR3: TGTGCCAGCAGCTTAGAGGCAGGGGGCCGGTATAGCAATCAGCCCCAGCATTTT.

This sequence joins TRBV28 and TRBJ1-2; 9 bases are a match to TRBD1. This CDR3 comprises 15 residues. Unmatched junction bases numbered 7, after V lost 5 bases and J lost 3 bases. The germline V gene encodes CDR1 MDHEN and CDR2 SYDVKM. The CDR3 nucleotides read TGTGCCAGCAGTATCGGGACAGGGCGGGACTATGGCTACACCTTC. It encodes CASSIGTGRDYGYTF.

The chain has TRBV30 and TRBJ2-1, with D perhaps matching TRBD1 (5 bases). The germline CDR1 and CDR2 sequences are GTSNPN and SVGIG (reference sequence). The ends were cut back, 2 bases at V and 6 bases at J, with 11 bases in the middle. The CDR3 loop spans 13 amino acids. The CDR3: CAWSIGVPNEQFF. The CDR3 coding sequence is TGTGCCTGGAGTATAGGGGTGCCCAATGAGCAGTTCTTC. The variable domain in full, with the rest retrieved from reference TRBV30 and TRBJ2-1, is SQTIHQWPATLVQPVGSPLSLECTVEGTSNPNLYWYRQAAGRGLQLLFYSVGIGQISSEVPQNLSASRPQDRQFILSSKKLLLSDSGFYLCAWSIGVPNEQFFGPGTRLTVL.

This chain connects TRBV12-5 to TRBJ2-1, with 9 bases aligning to TRBD2. V dropped 5 bases and J dropped 8; count of bases not matched to a gene: 7. The CDR3 runs to 14 residues. Germline V gives CDR1 LGHNT, CDR2 FRNRAP. The CDR3 is CASGAGTSIHEQFF. The CDR3 nucleotides are TGTGCTAGTGGTGCCGGGACTAGCATCCATGAGCAGTTCTTC.

This rearrangement joins TRBV11-2 to TRBJ2-3, with 7 bases fitting TRBD2. V was pared by 4 bases and J by 2 bases, with 9 bases of the junction left unmatched. Germline V gene sequence: CDR1 SGHAT, CDR2 FQNNGV. The CDR3 extends over 16 amino acids. DNA of the CDR3: TGTGCCAGCAGCTCCCAACCGGGACTAACCACAGATACGCAGTATTTT. Translated: CASSSQPGLTTDTQYF.

V gene TRBV24-1 combines with J gene TRBJ2-2, with 7 positions matching TRBD2. Germline CDR1 is KGHDR and CDR2 is SFDVKD. The V and J ends lost 0 bases and 4 bases, in that order; junction bases with no gene match: 4. The CDR3 is 16 residues long. CDR3 nucleotide sequence: TGTGCCACCAGTGATTTGTCGGGGAGGGGCACCGGGGAGCTGTTTTTT. Translation gives CATSDLSGRGTGELFF.